The clone carrying this T cell receptor beta chain was observed a few times. Its antigen is still unknown. The source of the sample is a study of persistence of HIV-infected CD4 T cells. Regarding the study as a whole: Compared with CD3/CD28-stimulated cells, CMV- and Gag-responding cells showed lower TCRbeta richness.

Anti-CD3/anti-CD28 beads served as a nonspecific positive control stimulus. Sorting of responding CD4+ T cells relied on upregulated CD40 ligand together with CD69. The CDR3 has 15 residues. CDR1 is KGHDR and CDR2 is SFDVKD in the germline V gene. The ends lost 6 bases at V and 10 bases at J; junction bases unmatched: 13. Sequencing used immunoSEQ version 4 in survey mode. Using immunoSEQ multiplex PCR, the repertoire was profiled, and TCRdb retains in-frame clones only, with some absent. The table lists under 45,000 clones, more than 70% of them singletons. The source was CD4+ T cells sorted from PBMCs after roughly 18-hour stimulation, collected from a patient who received antiretroviral therapy. The TCR comes from an adult man with HIV who was CMV-seropositive. The gene calls are TRBV24-1 and TRBJ2-1; 8 bases align to TRBD1. DNA of the CDR3: TGTGCCACCAGTAGCCTTCACAGGGGGGCCAACGAGCAGTTCTTC. It codes for CATSSLHRGANEQFF.